The 28 T cell receptor beta chains presented below share a single source sample, sequenced in a study of OX40 agonist ivuxolimab in advanced cancers. Method: immunoSEQ multiplex PCR; TCRdb's copy keeps in-frame clones and lacks some. The table has about 46,000 clones, about 91% seen once; the top ten hold roughly 5%. This sample comprised CD4+ or CD8+ T cells sorted from blood, obtained in a trial of the OX40 agonist ivuxolimab. These receptor sequences come from an adult with an advanced solid tumor such as melanoma, head and neck, liver or kidney cancer.

This chain uses TRBV7-9 with TRBJ2-7; 9 nucleotides align to TRBD1. The CDR3 contains 14 residues. Germline values: CDR1 SEHNR, CDR2 FQNEAQ (reference sequence). Trimming took 5 bases from V and 1 from J; bases not matched to a gene: 3. The CDR3 region has the DNA TGTGCCAGCAGCCGGACAGGGGTATCCTACGAGCAGTACTTC. Translated, it gives CASSRTGVSYEQYF.

The V call is TRBV30, the J call TRBJ2-2, with D unclear. CDR3 length: 10 residues. Trimming removed 8 bases at V and 8 bases at J, with 9 bases between. Germline values: CDR1 GTSNPN, CDR2 SVGIG (reference sequence). The CDR3 protein is CAGNAGELFF. The CDR3 nucleotides read TGTGCCGGGAATGCGGGGGAGCTGTTTTTT.

In its sample, this clone was seen once. CDR3 in amino acids: CASSLASDTQYF. In DNA form, the CDR3 reads TGTGCCAGCAGCTTGGCTAGCGATACGCAGTATTTT. The genes are TRBV5-6 and TRBJ2-3, with a possible D match to TRBD2 (5 bases). Trimming took off 0 bases at V and 6 bases at J, with 5 bases between the two ends. Germline V gene data show CDR1 as SGHDT and CDR2 as YYEEEE. CDR3 size: 12 residues.

V gene TRBV5-6 combines with J gene TRBJ1-1; a weak D match, TRBD1 (5 bases). The CDR3 length is 15 residues. From germline, CDR1 is SGHDT and CDR2 YYEEEE. Trimming shortened V by 0 bases and J by 4 bases, and 13 bases separated the two germline ends. CDR3 nucleotides: TGTGCCAGCAGCTTGGGGGGCGACCCCGGCACTGAAGCTTTCTTT. Translation gives CASSLGGDPGTEAFF.

V gene TRBV7-9 combines with J gene TRBJ2-5; D is perhaps TRBD1 (5 bases). This CDR3 has 16 amino acids. V dropped 1 base and J dropped 2 bases, with 14 bases sitting between them. CDR1 is SEHNR and CDR2 is FQNEAQ in the germline V gene (reference sequence). The CDR3 DNA is TGTGCCAGCAGCTTAGGGGGCCAGGGCCTACAAGAGACCCAGTACTTC. It encodes CASSLGGQGLQETQYF.

The rearrangement uses TRBV7-9 and TRBJ2-1; no firm D call. The CDR3 loop spans 15 amino acids. The V end lost 5 bases, the J end lost 7 bases, and 18 bases lay between the germline ends. Germline loops: CDR1 SEHNR, CDR2 FQNEAQ (reference sequence). The CDR3 sequence is CASSPTGGGTNEQFF. CDR3 coding DNA: TGTGCCAGCAGCCCTACGGGTGGCGGTACTAATGAGCAGTTCTTC.

In nucleotides, the CDR3 is TGTGCCAGCAGTTTCTCCCGGACACACAATGAGCAGTTCTTC. Encoded protein: CASSFSRTHNEQFF. The chain carries TRBV27 and TRBJ2-1; weak D call: TRBD1 (5 bases). The germline V and J ends were trimmed by 3 bases and 5 bases, with 11 bases remaining between them. Germline CDR1 is MNHEY and CDR2 is SMNVEV (reference sequence). The CDR3 sequence is 14 residues long.

The V and J genes are TRBV9 and TRBJ1-3, with TRBD1 identical over 7 bases. Looked up from germline, CDR1 is SGDLS and CDR2 is YYNGEE. Germline trimming cut 4 bases from V and 0 bases from J; bases unmatched to any gene: 4. The CDR3 loop spans 15 amino acids. CDR3 residues: CASSTGQTSGNTIYF. The CDR3 DNA reads TGTGCCAGCAGCACGGGACAGACCTCTGGAAACACCATATATTTT.

The genes are TRBV7-6 and TRBJ2-2, with 11 bases that match TRBD2. The CDR3 length is 15 residues. After removal of 8 bases from V and 5 bases from J, the junction contained 7 bases not matched to a gene. CDR1 and CDR2 from the germline V gene are SGHVS and FNYEAQ. The CDR3 sequence: CASSTSGGATGELFF. CDR3 sequence (DNA): TGTGCCAGCTCAACTAGCGGGGGAGCGACCGGGGAGCTGTTTTTT.

CDR3 nucleotide sequence: TGTGCCACCAGCAGAGGAAGGGTGAGTTGGTACGAGCAGTACTTC. Its protein is CATSRGRVSWYEQYF. This chain links TRBV15 with TRBJ2-5, with D hard to call. The last part of the DNA fits TRBJ2-7 better; the J call may be wrong. Germline loops: CDR1 LNHNV, CDR2 YYDKDF (reference sequence). The CDR3 contains 15 residues.

The V and J genes are TRBV6-5 and TRBJ2-1; 9 nucleotides line up with TRBD2. The V and J ends lost 2 bases and 2 bases, in that order; junction bases with no gene match: 1. The CDR3 spans 15 residues. Germline-derived CDR1 and CDR2 are MNHEY and SVGAGI. DNA for the CDR3: TGTGCCAGCAGTTACGCGGGGGGGACCTACAATGAGCAGTTCTTC. This translates into CASSYAGGTYNEQFF.

The rearrangement links TRBV9 to TRBJ1-2; D is perhaps TRBD1 (6 bases). From germline, CDR1 is SGDLS and CDR2 YYNGEE. The CDR3 has 16 amino acids. The ends were cut back, 4 bases at V and 2 bases at J, with 18 bases in the middle. CDR3 nucleotides: TGTGCCAGCAGCTTAACCCGACAGGAACCAAACTATGGCTACACCTTC. This translates into CASSLTRQEPNYGYTF. Variable domain in full (rest from reference TRBV9 and TRBJ1-2): DSGVTQTPKHLITATGQRVTLRCSPRSGDLSVYWYQQSLDQGLQFLIQYYNGEERAKGNILERFSAQQFPDLHSELNLSSLELGDSALYFCASSLTRQEPNYGYTFGSGTRLTVV.

The V gene is TRBV5-1, the J gene TRBJ1-2; TRBD1 might be the D (6 bases). Germline CDR1 SGHRS, CDR2 YFSETQ. V was shortened by 2 bases and J by 4 bases, with 12 bases between the two germline ends. There are 14 residues in the CDR3. DNA for the CDR3: TGCGCCAGCAGCTTATCGGTGGGGGCCTATGGCTACACCTTC. Translating gives CASSLSVGAYGYTF.

CDR3 region: CASSRGPTLWGTEAFF. As DNA, the CDR3 is TGTGCCAGTAGTAGGGGACCGACGTTGTGGGGCACTGAAGCTTTCTTT. The chain recombines TRBV19 with TRBJ1-1, with a possible D match to TRBD1 (5 bases). Germline V gene data show CDR1 as LNHDA and CDR2 as SQIVND (reference sequence). The length of the CDR3 is 16 residues. V was trimmed by 4 bases and J by 4 bases, leaving 19 bases between them.

In DNA form, the CDR3 reads TGTGCCAGCAGCCGATCGACAGGGGTTGGCGAAAAACTGTTTTTT. Translating gives CASSRSTGVGEKLFF. The V gene is TRBV5-4, the J gene TRBJ1-4, with 8 bases fitting TRBD1. Trimming removed 4 bases from V and 8 bases from J; junction bases left unmatched: 10. This CDR3 comprises 15 residues. Germline V gives CDR1 SGHNT, CDR2 YYREEE (reference sequence).

This clone was seen once. This rearrangement joins TRBV6-1 to TRBJ2-7; TRBD1 matches 10 bases. V shed 7 bases and J 4 bases; nucleotides not matched to a gene: 10. CDR3 length: 15 residues. CDR1 and CDR2 (germline): MNHNS, SASEGT. CDR3 sequence: CASTGRDRGLYEQYF. In nucleotides, the CDR3 is TGTGCCAGCACCGGGAGGGACAGGGGCCTGTACGAGCAGTACTTC.

The chain joins TRBV27 to TRBJ2-7; 9 positions agree with TRBD2. The CDR3 runs 14 residues. CDR1 and CDR2 (germline): MNHEY, SMNVEV (reference sequence). After removal of 2 bases from V and 4 bases from J, the junction contained 3 bases not matched to a gene. CDR3 sequence reads: CASSLAGGGYEQYF. The CDR3 DNA reads as TGTGCCAGCAGTTTAGCGGGAGGGGGTTACGAGCAGTACTTC.

By frequency in the sample, this clone is medium-sized. CDR3: CAGGTGQMNTGELFF. CDR3 DNA sequence: TGTGCCGGTGGGACAGGTCAAATGAACACCGGGGAGCTGTTTTTT. This chain connects TRBV7-9 to TRBJ2-2, with 8 bases identical to TRBD1. V shed 11 bases, J shed 1 base, and the junction held 9 bases outside the gene matches. The CDR3 is 15 amino acids. CDR1 and CDR2 (germline): SEHNR, FQNEAQ (reference sequence).

In this sample, this clone turned up a few times. The V gene is TRBV27, the J gene TRBJ2-3; D is perhaps TRBD1 (5 bases). The CDR3 sequence is 15 residues long. Germline CDR1 is MNHEY and CDR2 is SMNVEV (reference sequence). Trimming shortened V by 6 bases and J by 1 base, and 14 bases separated the two germline ends. CDR3 sequence: CASRQGVRGTDTQYF. The CDR3 DNA follows: TGTGCCAGCAGGCAAGGGGTAAGGGGCACAGATACGCAGTATTTT.

In its sample, this clone was seen once. The rearrangement uses TRBV27 and TRBJ2-1; the match to TRBD1 covers 10 bases. The CDR3 is 16 amino acids. Germline V gene sequence: CDR1 MNHEY, CDR2 SMNVEV (reference sequence). V lost 3 bases, J lost 5 bases, and 7 bases stayed unmatched. The chain's CDR3 is CASSFVGTGVHNEQFF. The CDR3 DNA is TGTGCCAGCAGTTTCGTAGGGACAGGGGTTCACAATGAGCAGTTCTTC.

The CDR3 DNA follows: TGCGCCAGCAGCCAAGAAAGAGGGGGACAGTTATATGAGCAGTTCTTC. Its translation: CASSQERGGQLYEQFF. The chain has TRBV4-1 and TRBJ2-1, with TRBD1 matching 7 bases. The germline V gene encodes CDR1 MGHRA and CDR2 YSYEKL. CDR3 size: 16 residues. J gave up 8 bases and V 0 bases, and 10 bases lay outside the gene matches.

This sequence joins TRBV4-1 and TRBJ1-3; D is unresolved. This CDR3 has 14 residues. Trimming left V 1 base short and J 4 bases short, with 8 bases between. Germline lookup yields CDR1 MGHRA and CDR2 YSYEKL. CDR3 sequence reads: CASSQAAPGNTIYF. The CDR3, as DNA: TGCGCCAGCAGCCAAGCCGCCCCGGGAAACACCATATATTTT.

The chain is built from TRBV9 and TRBJ2-1; possibly TRBD2 for D (5 bases). Trimming took off 0 bases at V and 0 bases at J, with 10 bases between the two ends. Germline V gene lookup returns CDR1 SGDLS and CDR2 YYNGEE. The CDR3 loop spans 16 amino acids. The CDR3 DNA follows: TGTGCCAGCAGCGTAGTGGACTGGAGCTCCTACAATGAGCAGTTCTTC. Amino acid sequence: CASSVVDWSSYNEQFF.

The rearrangement joins TRBV20-1 to TRBJ2-1; D not certain. Germline loops: CDR1 DFQATT, CDR2 SNEGSKA (reference sequence). CDR3 length equals 11 residues. Trimming pared 3 bases from V and 7 bases from J, leaving 7 bases between. This CDR3 is CSASVLNEQFF. The CDR3 DNA sequence: TGCAGTGCTAGCGTCCTAAATGAGCAGTTCTTC.

The gene calls are TRBV12-1 and TRBJ2-1; whether TRBD1, the table's D call, matches the DNA was not checked. TRBV12-1 is described as a pseudogene. This CDR3 is built from 15 residues. The CDR3 sequence: CASSYDRRSYNEQFF. CDR3 nucleotide sequence: TGTGCCAGCAGCTACGACAGGCGGTCCTACAATGAGCAGTTCTTC.

This chain uses TRBV5-1 with TRBJ1-1, with TRBD1 matching 11 bases. Trimming removed 5 bases from V and 5 bases from J; junction bases left unmatched: 5. The germline CDR1 and CDR2 sequences are SGHRS and YFSETQ. This CDR3 comprises 14 residues. In nucleotides, the CDR3 is TGCGCCAGCAGTCCGGGACAGGGGGAAACTGAAGCTTTCTTT. Protein sequence: CASSPGQGETEAFF.

The genes are TRBV7-6 and TRBJ2-4; TRBD1 matches 9 bases. The V and J ends lost 6 bases and 0 bases, in that order; junction bases with no gene match: 12. Germline lookup yields CDR1 SGHVS and CDR2 FNYEAQ. CDR3 size: 18 residues. The CDR3 DNA is TGTGCCAGCAGTTTTACCGCTGACAGGGGGATAGCCAAAAACATTCAGTACTTC. Translating it yields CASSFTADRGIAKNIQYF.

The chain links TRBV19 to TRBJ1-5; D gene uncertain. The germline CDR1 and CDR2 sequences are LNHDA and SQIVND (reference sequence). V lost 2 bases, J lost 3 bases, and 8 bases lay in between. CDR3 length equals 14 residues. In nucleotides, the CDR3 is TGTGCCAGTAGTATACTGGCAGTCAATCAGCCCCAGCATTTT. Its translation: CASSILAVNQPQHF.